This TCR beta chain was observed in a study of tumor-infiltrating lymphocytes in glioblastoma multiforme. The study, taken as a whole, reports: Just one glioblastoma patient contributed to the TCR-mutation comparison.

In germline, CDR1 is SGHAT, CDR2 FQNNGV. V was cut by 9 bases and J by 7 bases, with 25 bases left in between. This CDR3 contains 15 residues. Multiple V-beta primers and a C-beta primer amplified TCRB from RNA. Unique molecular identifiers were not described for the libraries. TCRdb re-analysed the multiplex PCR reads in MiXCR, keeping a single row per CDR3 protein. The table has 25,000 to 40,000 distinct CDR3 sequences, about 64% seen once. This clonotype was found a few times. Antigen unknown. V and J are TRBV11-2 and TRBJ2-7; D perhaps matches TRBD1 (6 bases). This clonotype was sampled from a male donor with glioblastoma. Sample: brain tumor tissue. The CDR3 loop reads CASSLRGGLGGEQYF. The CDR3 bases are TGTGCCAGTAGCCTGAGAGGGGGTCTCGGCGGTGAGCAGTACTTC.